The subject of this entry is one T cell receptor (beta chain). The study recruited people aged 18 to 89 years across around 24 US areas. This specimen comes from a study of blood T cell repertoires in COVID-19. Study-wide background: Sources were T cells, B-cell-depleted T cells, or PBMCs; the material itself was cDNA or gDNA.

TCRdb keeps only in-frame clones here, not all; method: immunoSEQ multiplex PCR. The sample comprises roughly 290,000 clones, approximately 83% of which are singletons, and under 2.5% rests with the top ten. Germline values: CDR1 LGHNA, CDR2 YNFKEQ. The ends were cut back, 0 bases at V and 5 bases at J, with 13 bases in the middle. There are 15 residues in the CDR3. V usage is TRBV4-2 and J usage is TRBJ1-2, with D maybe TRBD1 (5 bases). The sample comprised PBMCs or T cells enriched from blood (not recorded which). This sequence was found in a man under 40 who had recovered from COVID-19. The CDR3 sequence: CASSQDWQGGYGYTF. CDR3 DNA sequence: TGTGCCAGCAGCCAAGATTGGCAGGGAGGGTATGGCTACACCTTC.